The rows below give T cell receptor beta chains drawn from one sample of a study of blood T cell repertoires in COVID-19. Clones were read by immunoSEQ multiplex PCR, and TCRdb kept only the in-frame ones, dropping some. The table lists about 140,000 clones, almost 85% of them singletons, with under 7% in the top ten. The sequenced material came from PBMCs or T cells enriched from blood (not recorded which). The receptor source for this set is a man aged 35-49 years with acute COVID-19. The CDR3 runs from the conserved cysteine through the conserved F or W. Each record gives: J gene, V gene, clone size, D gene, CDR3 protein, CDR3 DNA. D genes are given only for firm matches. Clone size appears in some rows only: once, few, many, or a class for an expanded clone.

>TRBJ2-2|TRBV15|-|-
CATSRDYVGELFF
TGTGCCACCAGCAGAGATTATGTCGGGGAGCTGTTTTTT
>TRBJ2-1|TRBV11-2|once|TRBD2
CASSFGWTSVPYNEQFF
TGTGCCAGCAGCTTTGGGTGGACTAGCGTTCCCTACAATGAGCAGTTCTTC
>TRBJ1-1|TRBV15|-|-
CATSRDETAEAFF
TGTGCCACCAGCAGAGATGAGACAGCTGAAGCTTTCTTT
>TRBJ2-2|TRBV7-2|few|-
CASSLVRTETGELFF
TGTGCCAGCAGCTTAGTTAGGACAGAAACCGGGGAGCTGTTTTTT
>TRBJ2-7|TRBV2|-|TRBD1
CASSKGQGAPREYF
TGTGCCAGCAGTAAGGGACAGGGTGCCCCACGCGAGTACTTC
>TRBJ2-3|TRBV11-3|-|TRBD2
CASSQYGLATDTQYF
TGTGCCAGCAGCCAGTACGGACTAGCCACAGATACGCAGTATTTT
>TRBJ2-7|TRBV18|-|TRBD2
CASSPGGEREQYF
TGTGCCAGCTCACCGGGGGGGGAGCGGGAGCAGTACTTC
>TRBJ1-2|TRBV7-9|-|-
CASSLGARGYTF
TGTGCCAGCAGCTTAGGGGCCCGAGGCTACACCTTC
>TRBJ2-5|TRBV28|-|TRBD1
CASSPSFSIQWTGDTQYF
TGTGCCAGCAGTCCTTCCTTTTCTATCCAATGGACAGGGGATACCCAGTACTTC
>TRBJ1-2|TRBV5-4|once|-
CASSLKVGLNGYTF
TGTGCCAGCAGCTTGAAGGTGGGGCTCAATGGCTACACCTTC
>TRBJ1-3|TRBV11-2|few|TRBD1
CASGDRDSGNTIYF
TGTGCCAGCGGGGACCGGGACAGTGGAAACACCATATATTTT
>TRBJ1-5|TRBV6-5|-|-
CASGVNQPQHF
TGTGCCAGCGGAGTAAATCAGCCCCAGCATTTT
>TRBJ1-6|TRBV4-3|-|TRBD1
CASSRDRGQNSPLHF
TGCGCCAGCAGTCGGGACAGGGGGCAAAATTCACCCCTCCACTTT
>TRBJ1-2|TRBV30|-|-
CALPGGHGYTF
TGTGCCTTGCCCGGGGGGCATGGCTACACCTTC
>TRBJ2-7|TRBV6-5|-|TRBD1
CASSRRQGNYEQYF
TGTGCCAGCAGCCGCCGACAGGGGAACTACGAGCAGTACTTC
>TRBJ2-3|TRBV5-1|once|TRBD1
CASSRDRDTDTQYF
TGCGCCAGCAGCCGTGACAGGGACACAGATACGCAGTATTTT
>TRBJ1-5|TRBV3-1/TRBV3-2|-|-
CASSPGRTSDQPQHF
TGTGCCAGCAGCCCGGGACGGACTAGCGATCAGCCCCAGCATTTT
>TRBJ2-1|TRBV9|once|-
CASSPKTESYNEQFF
TGTGCCAGCAGCCCCAAGACAGAGAGCTACAATGAGCAGTTCTTC
>TRBJ2-7|TRBV19|-|-
CASSIGGGYEQYF
TGTGCCAGTAGTATAGGAGGGGGCTACGAGCAGTACTTC
>TRBJ1-1|TRBV7-2|-|-
CASSPPGTWSTEAFF
TGTGCCAGCAGCCCCCCTGGGACTTGGAGTACTGAAGCTTTCTTT
>TRBJ1-5|TRBV27|-|-
CASSPSKQGPQHF
TGTGCCAGCAGTCCCTCCAAACAGGGGCCCCAGCATTTT
>TRBJ2-3|TRBV19|-|TRBD2
CASSRGLAADTQYF
TGTGCCAGTAGTCGGGGACTAGCCGCAGATACGCAGTATTTT
>TRBJ2-3|TRBV5-5|-|-
CASSLDGGPADTQYF
TGTGCCAGCAGCTTGGACGGGGGGCCGGCAGATACGCAGTATTTT
>TRBJ1-6|TRBV27|-|TRBD1
CASSLDREQYNSPLHF
TGTGCCAGCAGTCTGGACAGGGAACAATATAATTCACCCCTCCACTTT
>TRBJ2-2|TRBV5-1|-|-
CASSPRRPGSTGELFF
TGCGCCAGCAGCCCCCGACGTCCAGGTTCTACCGGGGAGCTGTTTTTT
>TRBJ2-4|TRBV5-6|-|TRBD1
CASSRTGYDIQYF
TGTGCCAGCAGCCGGACAGGGTACGACATTCAGTACTTC
>TRBJ2-2|TRBV25-1|-|-
CASSPRTPANTGELFF
TGTGCCAGCAGTCCTCGGACACCTGCGAACACCGGGGAGCTGTTTTTT
>TRBJ1-2|TRBV7-9|-|-
CASSHPGSNYGYTF
TGTGCCAGCAGCCACCCTGGCTCTAACTATGGCTACACCTTC
>TRBJ2-2|TRBV5-6|-|-
CASSLPQGGPGELFF
TGTGCCAGCAGCTTGCCCCAGGGCGGACCCGGGGAGCTGTTTTTT
>TRBJ1-2|TRBV5-4|-|TRBD1
CASRKQGSYGYTF
TGTGCCAGCAGAAAACAGGGGAGCTATGGCTACACCTTC
>TRBJ2-5|TRBV5-6|-|-
CASSLVGLRETQYF
TGTGCCAGCAGCTTGGTGGGGCTCAGGGAGACCCAGTACTTC
>TRBJ2-1|TRBV6-5|-|TRBD2
CASSYSRGDNYNEQFF
TGTGCCAGCAGTTACTCGCGGGGGGATAACTACAATGAGCAGTTCTTC
>TRBJ2-3|TRBV7-2|-|-
CASSPRTTDTQYF
TGTGCCAGCAGCCCCCGAACAACAGATACGCAGTATTTT
>TRBJ1-1|TRBV28|once|-
CASSFRGRGDTEAFF
TGTGCCAGCAGTTTTAGGGGGAGAGGGGACACTGAAGCTTTCTTT
>TRBJ2-5|TRBV18|-|TRBD2
CASSPTSGTKTQYF
TGTGCCAGCTCACCGACTAGCGGGACGAAGACCCAGTACTTC
>TRBJ2-7|TRBV7-9|once|-
CASSDGVGIGSSYEQYF
TGTGCCAGCAGCGACGGGGTCGGGATTGGGAGCTCCTACGAGCAGTACTTC
>TRBJ2-5|TRBV7-2|-|TRBD2
CASSRTSGAQETQYF
TGTGCCAGCAGCCGGACTAGCGGGGCTCAAGAGACCCAGTACTTC
>TRBJ1-4|TRBV4-2|-|-
CASTAGPTNEKLFF
TGTGCCAGCACTGCAGGGCCAACTAATGAAAAACTGTTTTTT
>TRBJ2-7|TRBV28|-|TRBD2
CASSLGSGSNEQYF
TGTGCCAGCAGTTTGGGTAGCGGGAGTAACGAGCAGTACTTC
>TRBJ1-2|TRBV7-9|-|-
CASSVPSWDFGYTF
TGTGCCAGCAGCGTGCCTAGCTGGGACTTCGGCTACACCTTC
>TRBJ2-3|TRBV5-1|-|-
CASSPHGGTDTQYF
TGCGCCAGCAGCCCCCACGGGGGCACAGATACGCAGTATTTT
>TRBJ1-2|TRBV5-1|-|-
CASSPGRDYGYTF
TGCGCCAGCAGCCCAGGCCGCGACTATGGCTACACCTTC
>TRBJ2-7|TRBV4-2|-|TRBD2
CASSQEFTSGEHEQYF
TGTGCCAGCAGCCAAGAATTTACTAGCGGGGAGCACGAGCAGTACTTC
>TRBJ2-3|TRBV9|-|-
CASSVVVEGTDTQYF
TGTGCCAGCAGCGTAGTTGTGGAGGGCACAGATACGCAGTATTTT
>TRBJ2-6|TRBV4-3|-|-
CASSPRVTAGANVLTF
TGCGCCAGCAGCCCCCGGGTGACTGCTGGGGCCAACGTCCTGACTTTC
>TRBJ1-4|TRBV28|-|TRBD1
CASSPQGASEKLFF
TGTGCCAGCAGTCCACAGGGGGCGAGTGAAAAACTGTTTTTT
>TRBJ1-5|TRBV6-5|-|-
CASSYTSDRYQPQHF
TGTGCCAGCAGTTACACCTCCGACAGATATCAGCCCCAGCATTTT
>TRBJ1-1|TRBV2|-|-
CASSEEEGMTEMNTEAFF
TGTGCCAGCAGTGAGGAGGAGGGTATGACAGAGATGAACACTGAAGCTTTCTTT
>TRBJ2-7|TRBV7-8|-|-
CASSGGMSYEQYF
TGTGCCAGCAGTGGAGGCATGTCCTACGAGCAGTACTTC
>TRBJ1-2|TRBV7-2|-|-
CASSFLTRSGYTF
TGTGCCAGCAGCTTTCTAACGAGGTCTGGCTACACCTTC
>TRBJ2-5|TRBV9|-|-
CASSVAQRETQYF
TGTGCCAGCAGCGTAGCTCAGCGGGAGACCCAGTACTTC
>TRBJ1-6|TRBV18|-|TRBD1
CASSPRTGDSPLHF
TGTGCCAGCTCACCAAGGACAGGGGATTCACCCCTCCACTTT
>TRBJ1-1|TRBV11-2|medium-sized|TRBD1
CASSQDRETEAFF
TGTGCCAGCAGCCAAGACAGGGAGACTGAAGCTTTCTTT